The rows below give T cell receptor beta chains drawn from one sample of a study of blood T cell repertoires in COVID-19. Sequencing used immunoSEQ multiplex PCR; TCRdb keeps in-frame clones, though not all of them. This table has roughly 120,000 clones, roughly 85% appearing once. Sequenced material: peripheral blood. The receptors shown here come from a man aged 40-50 years with acute or convalescent COVID-19. CDR3s include the opening cysteine and the closing phenylalanine or tryptophan. Each record gives: V gene, J gene, clone size, D gene, CDR3 protein, CDR3 DNA. The D gene is left open where the match is weak. Size is omitted from some rows. Given values are once, few, many or a class for expanded clones.

V gene: TRBV15
J gene: TRBJ2-7
clone size: .
D gene: .
CDR3 protein: CATSPGTVPYEQYF
CDR3 DNA: TGTGCCACCAGCCCCGGGACTGTACCCTACGAGCAGTACTTC

V gene: TRBV18
J gene: TRBJ1-1
clone size: .
D gene: .
CDR3 protein: CASSRAIMNTEAFF
CDR3 DNA: TGTGCCAGCTCACGCGCCATCATGAACACTGAAGCTTTCTTT

V gene: TRBV27
J gene: TRBJ2-3
clone size: .
D gene: TRBD1
CDR3 protein: CASSLSGQRTDTQYF
CDR3 DNA: TGTGCCAGCAGTTTATCGGGACAGCGAACAGATACGCAGTATTTT

V gene: TRBV18
J gene: TRBJ2-5
clone size: .
D gene: TRBD2
CDR3 protein: CASSPRLAGGGPETQYF
CDR3 DNA: TGTGCCAGCTCACCACGGCTAGCGGGGGGCGGTCCAGAGACCCAGTACTTC

V gene: TRBV27
J gene: TRBJ1-6
clone size: .
D gene: .
CDR3 protein: CASSSGQGSYNSPLHF
CDR3 DNA: TGTGCCAGCAGTTCAGGCCAGGGCTCCTATAATTCACCCCTCCACTTT

V gene: TRBV6-5
J gene: TRBJ2-1
clone size: .
D gene: .
CDR3 protein: CASQGWYNEQFF
CDR3 DNA: TGTGCCAGCCAGGGGTGGTACAATGAGCAGTTCTTC

V gene: TRBV11-2
J gene: TRBJ2-7
clone size: .
D gene: .
CDR3 protein: CASSSWGLAPYEQYF
CDR3 DNA: TGTGCCAGCAGCTCCTGGGGGCTAGCCCCCTACGAGCAGTACTTC

V gene: TRBV28
J gene: TRBJ2-7
clone size: .
D gene: .
CDR3 protein: CASSLIKSITYEQYF
CDR3 DNA: TGTGCCAGCAGCCTAATAAAGAGTATCACCTACGAGCAGTACTTC

V gene: TRBV7-2
J gene: TRBJ1-2
clone size: once
D gene: .
CDR3 protein: CASSLGQGGPGYTF
CDR3 DNA: TGTGCCAGCAGCTTAGGGCAGGGAGGACCTGGCTACACCTTC

V gene: TRBV4-2
J gene: TRBJ1-5
clone size: .
D gene: .
CDR3 protein: CASSQDMEQPQHF
CDR3 DNA: TGTGCCAGCAGCCAAGATATGGAGCAGCCCCAGCATTTT

V gene: TRBV28
J gene: TRBJ2-1
clone size: few
D gene: .
CDR3 protein: CASSLALMLDEQFF
CDR3 DNA: TGTGCCAGCAGTTTGGCACTAATGCTGGATGAGCAGTTCTTC

V gene: TRBV4-3
J gene: TRBJ2-1
clone size: .
D gene: TRBD2
CDR3 protein: CASSQDPSGAWDEQFF
CDR3 DNA: TGCGCCAGCAGCCAAGATCCGAGCGGGGCCTGGGATGAGCAGTTCTTC